The 11 T cell receptor beta chains below come from one sample, sequenced in a study of blood T cell repertoires in COVID-19. Sequencing was performed with immunoSEQ multiplex PCR; in TCRdb, only in-frame clones are kept and a portion is missing. The data show approximately 100,000 clones, less than 90% seen once. The sequencing sample was made of peripheral blood. These receptors were taken from a human donor in a cohort sampled during active COVID-19.

The CDR3 spells CASKEDRDPYEQYF. As DNA, the CDR3 is TGTGCCAGCAAAGAGGACAGGGATCCCTACGAGCAGTACTTC. V usage is TRBV28 and J usage is TRBJ2-7, with 8 bases aligning to TRBD1. V lost 7 bases to trimming and J lost 2 bases; unmatched junction nucleotides: 7. This CDR3 contains 14 residues. Germline CDR1 reads MDHEN; CDR2 reads SYDVKM.

The gene calls are TRBV21-1 and TRBJ1-2. TRBV21-1 is a pseudogene locus. The CDR3 sequence is 15 residues long. Here the CDR3 DNA reads TGTGCCAGCAGGTTCCTGGGGGGTGCTAACTATGGCTACACCTTC. Translating it yields CASRFLGGANYGYTF.

The V gene is TRBV6-5, the J gene TRBJ1-3; 7 nucleotides agree with TRBD1. V was clipped by 6 bases and J by 0 bases; unmatched bases: 5. This CDR3 is built from 15 residues. Germline values: CDR1 MNHEY, CDR2 SVGAGI. The CDR3 DNA reads as TGTGCCAGCAGACAGTGGGACAGCTCTGGAAACACCATATATTTT. Translating it yields CASRQWDSSGNTIYF.

The chain is built from TRBV6-4 and TRBJ1-1, with D possibly being TRBD1 (5 bases). Trimming shortened V by 6 bases and J by 4 bases, and 18 bases separated the two germline ends. Germline V gene sequence: CDR1 MRHNA, CDR2 SNTAGT. There are 15 residues in the CDR3. The CDR3 coding sequence is TGTGCCAGCAGCTCCCGAGCCGGGGGAGGCACTGAAGCTTTCTTT. This gives the protein CASSSRAGGGTEAFF.

The CDR3 protein is CASSQDKGSYETQYF. The CDR3 DNA reads TGCGCCAGCAGCCAAGATAAGGGGTCCTACGAGACCCAGTACTTC. The rearrangement joins TRBV4-3 to TRBJ2-5; possible D gene TRBD1, 5 bases. Germline V gene sequence: CDR1 LGHNA, CDR2 YSLEER. The germline V and J ends were trimmed by 0 bases and 5 bases, with 13 bases remaining between them. This CDR3 is 15 amino acids long.

The V gene is TRBV7-3, the J gene TRBJ2-5; maybe TRBD1 (5 bases). The V end was cut by 1 base, the J end by 7 bases, with 10 bases between. The germline CDR1 and CDR2 sequences are SGHTA and FQGTGA. The CDR3 runs 13 residues. The CDR3 sequence: CASSLSPQGTQYF. In DNA form, the CDR3 reads TGTGCCAGCAGCTTAAGTCCCCAGGGGACCCAGTACTTC.

Here the CDR3 DNA reads TGTGCCAGTAGTATGTCGCCGGGACAGCTCTACGAGCAGTACTTC. It translates to CASSMSPGQLYEQYF. The chain combines TRBV19 with TRBJ2-7; 7 bases map to TRBD1. Germline V gene sequence: CDR1 LNHDA, CDR2 SQIVND (reference sequence). The CDR3 spans 15 residues. After removal of 3 bases from V and 3 bases from J, the junction contained 8 bases not matched to a gene.

The rearrangement links TRBV3-1 (or the pseudogene TRBV3-2) to TRBJ1-1, with D hard to call. Germline CDR1 and CDR2: LGHDT and YNNKEL (reference sequence). The CDR3 contains 13 residues. With 1 base removed from V and 10 bases from J, the gap between germline ends came to 13 bases. CDR3 amino acids: CASSQGRTSGAFF. CDR3 sequence (DNA): TGTGCCAGCAGCCAAGGGCGGACTTCGGGAGCTTTCTTT.

This clone was counted a few times. The gene calls are TRBV7-8 and TRBJ2-7; tentative D call: TRBD2 (6 bases). Trimming took off 1 base at V and 5 bases at J, with 12 bases between the two ends. Germline CDR1 reads SGHVS; CDR2 reads FQNEAQ. The CDR3 contains 14 residues. The CDR3 is CASSLGGKTHEQYF. The CDR3, as DNA: TGTGCCAGCAGCTTAGGCGGGAAAACCCACGAGCAGTACTTC.

This chain joins TRBV10-3 and TRBJ2-1, with 13 bases matching TRBD2. The V segment lost 6 bases and the J segment 7 bases; nucleotides outside the gene matches: 3. Germline V gene sequence: CDR1 ENHRY, CDR2 SYGVKD. CDR3 size: 14 residues. CDR3 in DNA: TGTGCCATCAGCCTGACTAGCGGGGGGAATGAGCAGTTCTTC. Its protein is CAISLTSGGNEQFF.

This chain joins TRBV10-3 and TRBJ1-5; 7 bases fit TRBD1. Looked up from germline, CDR1 is ENHRY and CDR2 is SYGVKD. This CDR3 is 17 amino acids long. J gave up 0 bases and V 0 bases, and 5 bases lay outside the gene matches. Here the CDR3 DNA reads TGTGCCATCAGTGAGTCGGGGACAGTAAATAGCAATCAGCCCCAGCATTTT. Translated: CAISESGTVNSNQPQHF.